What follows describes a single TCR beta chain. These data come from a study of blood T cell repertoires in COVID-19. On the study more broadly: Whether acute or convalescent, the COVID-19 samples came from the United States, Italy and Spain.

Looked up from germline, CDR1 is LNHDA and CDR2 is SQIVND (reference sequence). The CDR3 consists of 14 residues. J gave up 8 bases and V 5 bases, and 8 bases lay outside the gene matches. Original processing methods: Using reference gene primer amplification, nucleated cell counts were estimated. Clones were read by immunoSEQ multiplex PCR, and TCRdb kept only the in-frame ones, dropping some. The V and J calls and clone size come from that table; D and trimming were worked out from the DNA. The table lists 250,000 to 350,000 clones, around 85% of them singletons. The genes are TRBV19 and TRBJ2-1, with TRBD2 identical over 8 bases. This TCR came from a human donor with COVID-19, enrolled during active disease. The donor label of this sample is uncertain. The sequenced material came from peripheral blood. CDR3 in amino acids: CASSRGREAYEQFF. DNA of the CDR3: TGTGCCAGTAGTCGGGGGCGGGAGGCCTATGAGCAGTTCTTC.